The 10 T cell receptor beta chains reported below all come from one sample, sequenced in a study of blood T cell repertoires in COVID-19. Sequencing was performed with immunoSEQ multiplex PCR; in TCRdb, only in-frame clones are kept and a portion is missing. The table lists tens of thousands of clones, around 83% of them singletons. The specimen sequenced was peripheral blood. The receptors stem from a man aged 45-65 years with acute or convalescent COVID-19.

The CDR3 loop is CASSLVGGYEQYF. CDR3 coding DNA: TGTGCCAGCAGCTTGGTCGGCGGCTACGAGCAGTACTTC. The chain uses TRBV5-4 and TRBJ2-7, with D unclear. Trimming took off 0 bases at V and 3 bases at J, with 7 bases between the two ends. There are 13 residues in the CDR3. The V gene's germline CDR1 is SGHNT and CDR2 YYREEE (reference sequence).

The chain couples TRBV7-2 to TRBJ2-7, with D possibly being TRBD1 (5 bases). Germline assignment: CDR1 SGHTA and CDR2 FQGNSA. V lost 2 bases to trimming and J lost 3 bases, with 8 bases between them. The CDR3 spans 13 residues. Here the CDR3 DNA reads TGTGCCAGCAGCTTACGGCAGGGCTACGAGCAGTACTTC. It encodes CASSLRQGYEQYF.

The V and J genes are TRBV18 and TRBJ2-7; 9 bases agree with TRBD1. This CDR3 region has 14 residues. Germline-derived CDR1 and CDR2 are KGHSH and LQKENI. V lost 6 bases and J lost 5; bases outside the gene matches: 8. This chain's CDR3 is CASSPTGGSDEQYF. Written as DNA, the CDR3 is TGTGCCAGCTCCCCTACAGGGGGCTCTGACGAGCAGTACTTC.

In DNA, the CDR3 is TGTGCCAGCTCACCGCTCAGCGGGTTATCCTACGAGCAGTACTTC. Encoded protein: CASSPLSGLSYEQYF. V usage is TRBV18 and J usage is TRBJ2-7; possibly TRBD2 for D (6 bases). This CDR3 spans 15 amino acids. Trimming removed 3 bases from V and 1 base from J, with 13 bases in between. The V gene's germline CDR1 is KGHSH and CDR2 LQKENI.

In its sample, this clone ranks as medium-sized. V usage is TRBV6-5 and J usage is TRBJ2-3; 7 nucleotides line up with TRBD2. Unmatched junction bases numbered 7, after V lost 2 bases and J lost 5 bases. The CDR3 is 15 residues long. Germline V gene lookup returns CDR1 MNHEY and CDR2 SVGAGI. CDR3 in DNA: TGTGCCAGCAGTTACCTAGCGGCGATAGGAGATACGCAGTATTTT. Translation gives CASSYLAAIGDTQYF.

A single count supports this clone. The chain links TRBV7-2 to TRBJ1-5; D is unclear. Germline V gives CDR1 SGHTA, CDR2 FQGNSA. V dropped 1 base and J dropped 1 base, with 5 bases sitting between them. This CDR3 has 14 amino acids. CDR3 sequence: CASSLVGSNQPQHF. The DNA for the CDR3 is TGTGCCAGCAGCTTAGTGGGCAGCAATCAGCCCCAGCATTTT.

The chain couples TRBV5-6 to TRBJ2-1, with 10 bases that match TRBD2. The germline V gene has CDR1 SGHDT and CDR2 YYEEEE. This CDR3 spans 16 amino acids. The trim removed 4 bases at V and 3 bases at J, leaving 7 bases unmatched. CDR3: CASSHTKRGGYNEQFF. CDR3 DNA sequence: TGTGCCAGCAGCCATACAAAGCGGGGGGGCTACAATGAGCAGTTCTTC. Full variable domain (missing parts from reference TRBV5-6 and TRBJ2-1): DAGVTQSPTHLIKTRGQQVTLRCSPKSGHDTVSWYQQALGQGPQFIFQYYEEEERQRGNFPDRFSGHQFPNYSSELNVNALLLGDSALYLCASSHTKRGGYNEQFFGPGTRLTVL.

This chain connects TRBV28 to TRBJ1-1; tentative D call: TRBD1 (5 bases). Per germline, CDR1 MDHEN and CDR2 SYDVKM. The CDR3 is made up of 16 amino acids. V shed 6 bases and J shed 0 bases, with 17 bases lying between them. Here the CDR3 reads CASRERGAPMNTEAFF. CDR3 nucleotides: TGTGCCAGCAGGGAAAGGGGTGCCCCAATGAACACTGAAGCTTTCTTT.

In its sample, this clone was seen a few times. The V gene is TRBV28, the J gene TRBJ2-1, with TRBD2 identical over 7 bases. The CDR3 spans 14 residues. Losses at the gene ends were 3 bases for V and 5 bases for J; bases not matched to a gene: 4. Germline CDR1 and CDR2: MDHEN and SYDVKM. CDR3 coding DNA: TGTGCCAGCAGTTTCTGGCGGGAGAACAATGAGCAGTTCTTC. It yields the protein CASSFWRENNEQFF.

The chain is built from TRBV19 and TRBJ1-4; 7 bases are shared with TRBD1. Unmatched junction bases numbered 6, after V lost 6 bases and J lost 8 bases. The CDR3 has 13 residues. Germline CDR1 is LNHDA and CDR2 is SQIVND (reference sequence). The CDR3 DNA sequence: TGTGCCAGTAGGCTGACAGGGTACGAAAAACTGTTTTTT. It encodes CASRLTGYEKLFF.